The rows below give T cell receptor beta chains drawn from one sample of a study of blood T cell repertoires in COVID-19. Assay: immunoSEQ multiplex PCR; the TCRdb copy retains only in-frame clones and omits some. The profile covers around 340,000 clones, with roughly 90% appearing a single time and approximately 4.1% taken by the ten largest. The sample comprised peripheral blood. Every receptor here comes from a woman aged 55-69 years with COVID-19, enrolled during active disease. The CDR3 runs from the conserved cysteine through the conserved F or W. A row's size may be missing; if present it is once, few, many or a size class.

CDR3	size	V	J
CASSLGQGHQPQHF	-	TRBV18	TRBJ1-5
CASSQDRRQGGETQYF	-	TRBV4-1	TRBJ2-5
CASSLGGGVGNTIYF	-	TRBV28	TRBJ1-3
CASSLLYTEAFF	-	TRBV28	TRBJ1-1
CASSASGGGMAGANVLTF	-	TRBV9	TRBJ2-6
CASSIGDSSFTEAFF	once	TRBV19	TRBJ1-1
CATRGGLADNEQFF	-	TRBV28	TRBJ2-1
CASSQNVYGYTF	once	TRBV19	TRBJ1-2
CASSLAGQGIADTQYF	once	TRBV5-8	TRBJ2-3
CASVQGSRTAHAYEQYF	-	TRBV10-2	TRBJ2-7
CASSLGGGSYNEQFF	-	TRBV7-3	TRBJ2-1
CASSRDWNTEAFF	few	TRBV2	TRBJ1-1
CASSLVKGEGGNEKLFF	-	TRBV7-9	TRBJ1-4
CASSPGTKSYGYTF	-	TRBV5-1	TRBJ1-2
CASSLRPGNEAEAFF	-	TRBV27	TRBJ1-1
CASSLRVTRNTGELFF	-	TRBV4-1	TRBJ2-2
CASSPGGSTDTQYF	-	TRBV7-3	TRBJ2-3
CASSQAESLRVYGYTF	-	TRBV4-1	TRBJ1-2
CASSFLDRFNQPQHF	-	TRBV28	TRBJ1-5
CSVVTRGDNEQFF	-	TRBV29-1	TRBJ2-1
CASRLTSGGPNEQFF	-	TRBV11-2	TRBJ2-1
CASSIPGRAQGYGYTF	-	TRBV19	TRBJ1-2
CASSPGTSGGSDTQYF	once	TRBV18	TRBJ2-3
CASIPRPNTEAFF	few	TRBV6-5	TRBJ1-1
CASSQRQGRRDTEAFF	few	TRBV11-2	TRBJ1-1
CASSSPFRMGLAGGPAGELFF	-	TRBV28	TRBJ2-2
CASSFPGGANYGYTF	-	TRBV7-9	TRBJ1-2
CASILDANSPLHF	once	TRBV7-2	TRBJ1-6
CSAGRDQPQHF	-	TRBV20-1	TRBJ1-5